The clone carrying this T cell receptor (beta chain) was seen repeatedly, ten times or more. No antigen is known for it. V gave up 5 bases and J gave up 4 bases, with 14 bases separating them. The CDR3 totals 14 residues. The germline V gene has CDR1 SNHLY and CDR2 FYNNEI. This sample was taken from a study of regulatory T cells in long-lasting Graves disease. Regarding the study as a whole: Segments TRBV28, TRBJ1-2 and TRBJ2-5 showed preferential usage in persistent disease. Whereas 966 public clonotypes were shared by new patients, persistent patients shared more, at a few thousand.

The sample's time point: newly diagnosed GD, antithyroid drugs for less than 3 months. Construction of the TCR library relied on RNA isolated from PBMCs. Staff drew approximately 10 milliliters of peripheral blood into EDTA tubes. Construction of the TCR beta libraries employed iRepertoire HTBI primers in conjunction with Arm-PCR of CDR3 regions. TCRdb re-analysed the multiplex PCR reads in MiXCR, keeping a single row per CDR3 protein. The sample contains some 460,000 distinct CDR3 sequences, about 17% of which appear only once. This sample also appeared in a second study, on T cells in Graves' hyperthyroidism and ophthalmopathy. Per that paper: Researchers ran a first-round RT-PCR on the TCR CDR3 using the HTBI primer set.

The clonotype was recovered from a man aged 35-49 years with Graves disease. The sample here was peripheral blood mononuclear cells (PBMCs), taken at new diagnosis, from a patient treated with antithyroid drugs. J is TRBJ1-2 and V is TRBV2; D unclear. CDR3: CASSRPGSSYGYTF. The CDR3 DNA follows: TGTGCCAGCAGTAGGCCCGGGTCCTCCTATGGCTACACCTTC.